This T cell receptor (beta chain) was observed in a study of somatic mutations in cytotoxic T cells in rheumatoid arthritis. A few counts support this clone. Positive magnetic bead selection was used to isolate CD4+ and CD8+ cells; purity was checked by flow cytometry. CDR1 and CDR2 (germline): MDHEN, SYDVKM. Trimming shortened V by 7 bases and J by 7 bases, and 13 bases separated the two germline ends. The CDR3 has 12 residues. Profiling relied on immunoSEQ multiplex PCR, and the TCRdb table lists in-frame clones only, not all of them. Of some 13,000 clones detected, 75% to 80% appear once; the ten largest clones hold roughly a fifth.

This rearrangement joins TRBV28 to TRBJ1-1, with D possibly matching TRBD1 (5 bases). This TCR derives from an adult with rheumatoid arthritis. The source material was CD8+ T cells sorted from blood. The CDR3 DNA is TGTGCCAGCACCCCGGGGGGGGGTGAAGCTTTCTTT. As protein: CASTPGGGEAFF.